This T cell receptor (beta chain) was sequenced during a study of shared clonotypes between healthy human individuals. Trimming took 3 bases from V and 4 from J; bases not matched to a gene: 10. Germline V gene lookup returns CDR1 MGHRA and CDR2 YSYEKL. The CDR3 loop spans 17 amino acids. In the original processing: ImmunoSEQ junction-only sequences lacked quality scores, so their filtering differed. Profiling relied on immunoSEQ multiplex PCR, and the TCRdb table lists in-frame clones only, not all of them. From that table come the V and J calls and clone size; the DNA was used to work out D and trimming. The data show approximately 110,000 clones, about 72% seen once. Turning to this clone: Antigen specificity is unknown.

Study results and caveats: Sequencing of the sorted subsets was shown by rarefaction to be incomplete despite large depth. Among the subsets, naive ones generally showed larger estimated richness than memory ones.

The V call is TRBV4-1, the J call TRBJ2-2, with 8 bases fitting TRBD2. The source material was memory CD8+ T cells sorted from blood. The subset was: CD45RO+ cells pooled with CCR7-negative TemRA cells. The receptor was isolated from a woman in her thirties in good health. CDR3 sequence reads: CASSQGTTAGVTGELFF. DNA of the CDR3: TGCGCCAGCAGCCAGGGGACGACAGCGGGAGTCACCGGGGAGCTGTTTTTT.